This T cell receptor beta chain emerged from a study of technical replicates of blood from a handful of donors. The CDR3 has 15 residues. V trimming: 4 bases; J trimming: 0 bases; junction bases outside the gene matches: 5. CDR1 and CDR2 (germline): SGHRS, YFSETQ. TCRdb's copy holds only in-frame clones and misses some; the assay was immunoSEQ multiplex PCR. The data show tens of thousands of clones, around 97% seen once. The clonotype was recovered from a human donor in good health. The chain couples TRBV5-1 to TRBJ2-3; TRBD1 matches at 7 bases. Sequencing input: T cells isolated from PBMCs. The CDR3 DNA reads as TGCGCCAGCAGCACGGGGACAGCTAGCACAGATACGCAGTATTTT. Amino acids: CASSTGTASTDTQYF. The variable domain in full, with the rest retrieved from reference TRBV5-1 and TRBJ2-3, is KAGVTQTPRYLIKTRGQQVTLSCSPISGHRSVSWYQQTPGQGLQFLFEYFSETQRNKGNFPGRFSGRQFSNSRSEMNVSTLELGDSALYLCASSTGTASTDTQYFGPGTRLTVL.